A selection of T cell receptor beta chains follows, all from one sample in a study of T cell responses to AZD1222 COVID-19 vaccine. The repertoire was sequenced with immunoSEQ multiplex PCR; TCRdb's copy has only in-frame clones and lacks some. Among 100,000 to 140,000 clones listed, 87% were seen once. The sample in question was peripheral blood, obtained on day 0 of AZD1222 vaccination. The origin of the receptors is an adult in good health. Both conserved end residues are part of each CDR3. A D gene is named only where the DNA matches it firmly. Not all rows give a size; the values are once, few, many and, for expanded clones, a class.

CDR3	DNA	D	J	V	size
CASSSEFMNTEAFF	TGTGCCAGCAGTAGTGAGTTCATGAACACTGAAGCTTTCTTT	.	TRBJ1-1	TRBV6-4	.
CASSVGVGTEAFF	TGTGCCAGCAGTGTGGGGGTTGGCACTGAAGCTTTCTTT	.	TRBJ1-1	TRBV27	.
CASSSTGATEAFF	TGTGCCAGCAGCTCTACAGGGGCCACTGAAGCTTTCTTT	TRBD1	TRBJ1-1	TRBV5-5	.
CASSRSGQGINEQFF	TGCGCCAGCAGCCGCTCGGGACAGGGGATCAATGAGCAGTTCTTC	TRBD1	TRBJ2-1	TRBV4-3	.
CASSPGSSGRPYEQYF	TGTGCCAGCAGCCCAGGTAGTAGCGGAAGGCCCTACGAGCAGTACTTC	.	TRBJ2-7	TRBV28	few
CASSFLGQGNTEAFF	TGTGCCAGCAGCTTTCTAGGCCAGGGAAACACTGAAGCTTTCTTT	.	TRBJ1-1	TRBV7-3	.
CASSSTNTEAFF	TGTGCCAGCAGCTCGACCAACACTGAAGCTTTCTTT	.	TRBJ1-1	TRBV9	.
CASSYSRESYGYTF	TGTGCCAGCAGTTACTCGAGGGAGTCCTATGGCTACACCTTC	.	TRBJ1-2	TRBV6-5	once
CASSLGPGGGEKLFF	TGTGCCAGCAGCTTGGGGCCAGGGGGCGGCGAAAAACTGTTTTTT	TRBD1	TRBJ1-4	TRBV5-4	.
CASSLRQGVETQYF	TGTGCCAGCTCACTCCGACAGGGAGTGGAGACCCAGTACTTC	TRBD1	TRBJ2-5	TRBV18	.
CASSQDLRGNQPQHF	TGCGCCAGCAGCCAAGATCTCAGGGGCAATCAGCCCCAGCATTTT	.	TRBJ1-5	TRBV4-1	few
CASSKSTSGGRVQYF	TGTGCCAGCTCGAAATCGACTAGCGGGGGGCGGGTGCAGTATTTT	TRBD2	TRBJ2-3	TRBV6-5	.
CASSTRRTDYTDTQYF	TGTGCCAGCTCCACCAGGCGGACAGACTACACAGATACGCAGTATTTT	.	TRBJ2-3	TRBV4-2	.
CASSTTSYSGNTF	TGTGCCAGCAGTACTACCTCTTATTCAGGGAACACCTTC	.	TRBJ1-2	TRBV12-3/TRBV12-4	.
CAWSRTGSFGMYGYTF	TGTGCCTGGAGTAGGACAGGGTCTTTCGGGATGTATGGCTACACCTTC	TRBD1	TRBJ1-2	TRBV30	.
CASSRGQGAAGYTF	TGTGCCAGCAGCAGGGGACAGGGGGCTGCTGGCTACACCTTC	TRBD1	TRBJ1-2	TRBV5-6	.
CASSQVWGGRGYTF	TGTGCCAGCAGCCAAGTATGGGGAGGAAGGGGCTACACCTTC	.	TRBJ1-2	TRBV14	.
CASSQDDGTEPTPDTQYF	TGTGCCAGCAGCCAAGATGACGGCACGGAACCGACACCCGATACGCAGTATTTT	.	TRBJ2-3	TRBV3-1/TRBV3-2	.
CASSDGDSTNTGELFF	TGTGCCAGCAGTGACGGGGACAGTACGAACACCGGGGAGCTGTTTTTT	TRBD1	TRBJ2-2	TRBV6-4	.
CASSVSRINTEAFF	TGTGCCAGCAGTGTGTCCAGAATAAACACTGAAGCTTTCTTT	.	TRBJ1-1	TRBV2	.
CASSLEGDRTDTQYF	TGTGCCAGCAGCTTGGAAGGGGATCGCACAGATACGCAGTATTTT	.	TRBJ2-3	TRBV7-9	once
CSVEEGMVETQYF	TGCAGCGTTGAAGAGGGAATGGTCGAGACCCAGTACTTC	.	TRBJ2-5	TRBV29-1	.
CAISPRTGPSSYEQYF	TGTGCCATCAGTCCCAGGACAGGGCCCAGCTCCTACGAGCAGTACTTC	TRBD1	TRBJ2-7	TRBV10-3	.
CATSDLSGLLSYEQYF	TGTGCCACCAGTGATTTGTCAGGGCTCTTATCCTACGAGCAGTACTTC	.	TRBJ2-7	TRBV24-1	.
CASSPIRGDSGNTIYF	TGTGCCAGCTCACCAATACGAGGAGACTCTGGAAACACCATATATTTT	.	TRBJ1-3	TRBV18	.
CASSRGNEQFF	TGTGCCAGTAGTAGGGGCAATGAGCAGTTCTTC	.	TRBJ2-1	TRBV19	.
CASSFSRGGGSDTQYF	TGTGCCAGCAGCTTCTCCCGGGGGGGCGGGTCGGATACGCAGTATTTT	TRBD2	TRBJ2-3	TRBV7-2	.
CASSLPGQGDEHYGYTF	TGTGCCAGCAGCTTACCCGGTCAGGGGGACGAGCACTATGGCTACACCTTC	TRBD1	TRBJ1-2	TRBV7-8	.
CASSLQGSSGTEAFF	TGCGCCAGCAGCTTACAGGGTTCTAGTGGGACTGAAGCTTTCTTT	.	TRBJ1-1	TRBV5-1	.
CASSRRQGFGTEAFF	TGTGCCAGCAGCAGGCGACAGGGGTTTGGCACTGAAGCTTTCTTT	TRBD1	TRBJ1-1	TRBV7-9	.
CASSYPGTMGRYEQYF	TGTGCCAGCAGTTACCCAGGCACGATGGGTCGATACGAGCAGTACTTC	.	TRBJ2-7	TRBV6-2/TRBV6-3	.
CASSQDRSGVLYEQYF	TGTGCCAGCAGCCAAGATCGGTCAGGGGTACTTTACGAGCAGTACTTC	.	TRBJ2-7	TRBV14	.
CASSLRGGSGYGYTF	TGTGCCAGCAGCTTGCGGGGAGGGTCAGGCTATGGCTACACCTTC	.	TRBJ1-2	TRBV5-4	.
CASSPSGLYGYTF	TGTGCCAGCAGCCCTTCGGGGCTGTATGGCTACACCTTC	.	TRBJ1-2	TRBV7-9	.